Below, 3 T cell receptor beta chains from the same sample are listed, as sequenced in a study of cytomegalovirus exposure and HLA in healthy donors. It was with 60 Vbeta and 13 Jbeta primers that the PCR ran. Using immunoSEQ multiplex PCR, the repertoire was profiled, and TCRdb retains in-frame clones only, with some absent. The top ten hold about 9.3% of the sample, which has under 200,000 clones, approximately 83% seen once. What was sequenced was PBMCs. These receptors were collected from a man in his late teens or twenties in good health and CMV-seropositive.

V gene TRBV7-6 combines with J gene TRBJ1-6; the match to TRBD1 covers 11 bases. The CDR3 sequence is 22 residues long. In germline, CDR1 is SGHVS, CDR2 FNYEAQ. Trimming took 0 bases from V and 7 from J; bases not matched to a gene: 20. CDR3 sequence (DNA): TGTGCCAGCAGCTTAGCTCGTCTTTCCGAGGGACAGGGGGGATTTAGGAATTCACCCCTCCACTTT. Residues: CASSLARLSEGQGGFRNSPLHF.

This chain uses TRBV7-8 with TRBJ1-1; 8 nucleotides agree with TRBD1. The CDR3 is 13 residues long. V lost 1 base, J lost 5 bases, and 0 bases stayed unmatched. Germline CDR1 is SGHVS and CDR2 is FQNEAQ. CDR3 sequence (DNA): TGTGCCAGCAGCTTAGACAGGGGGACTGAAGCTTTCTTT. It encodes CASSLDRGTEAFF.

This clone was detected a few times. The chain is built from TRBV6-6 and TRBJ2-7; TRBD2 aligns across 7 bases. The V and J ends lost 2 bases and 0 bases, in that order; junction bases with no gene match: 1. The germline V gene encodes CDR1 MNHNY and CDR2 SVGAGI (reference sequence). The CDR3 is 14 amino acids. The CDR3 protein is CASSYTGGSYEQYF. CDR3 nucleotide sequence: TGTGCCAGCAGTTACACGGGGGGCTCCTACGAGCAGTACTTC.